The subject of this entry is one T cell receptor beta chain. This sample was taken from a study of blood T cell repertoires in COVID-19. Study context: The United States, Italy and Spain provided the acute and convalescent COVID-19 samples. PBMCs, B-cell-depleted T cells, or T cells were the source of the cDNA or gDNA that made up the material.

Germline CDR1 MNHEY, CDR2 SVGAGI. This CDR3 has 15 residues. V lost 5 bases, J lost 4 bases, and 17 bases lay in between. Per the authors' pipeline: Estimated nucleated cell counts came from reference gene primer amplification. Profiled with immunoSEQ multiplex PCR; TCRdb holds only in-frame clones, not every one. The V and J calls and clone size are taken from that table; D and trimming were inferred from the DNA. The profile shows tens of thousands of clones, approximately 79% of them singletons. The gene calls are TRBV6-5 and TRBJ1-1, with D perhaps matching TRBD1 (5 bases). Input material: peripheral blood. This TCR was recovered from a woman of 80 years or more with active or convalescent COVID-19. CDR3 in DNA: TGTGCCAGCAGTCATTGGGACTTACGGGTCACTGAAGCTTTCTTT. Translation gives CASSHWDLRVTEAFF.